Below, one T cell receptor beta chain is given with its context. Antigen unknown. Collection occurred without any documented infections or immune events in donors. Clones were read by immunoSEQ multiplex PCR, and TCRdb kept only the in-frame ones, dropping some. The table lists tens of thousands of clones, 84% of them singletons, with about 19% in the top ten. This sample was taken from a study of identifying expanded T cells in peripheral blood. General study points: About 1.2 clones differed between technical replicates, versus around 15 and 19 over time. Clone count variance between roughly two-week samples rose with total template count.

CDR1 and CDR2 from the germline V gene are SGDLS and YYNGEE. Trimming cost V 3 bases and J 3 bases; bases outside gene matches: 4. The CDR3 loop spans 15 amino acids. The chain has TRBV9 and TRBJ2-1; TRBD2 agrees at 9 bases. The clonotype comes from a person between 18 and 75 years old in good health. The sequencing sample was made of blood. The CDR3 DNA reads as TGTGCCAGCAGCGATAGCGGGAGTGTCTACAATGAGCAGTTCTTC. It translates to CASSDSGSVYNEQFF.